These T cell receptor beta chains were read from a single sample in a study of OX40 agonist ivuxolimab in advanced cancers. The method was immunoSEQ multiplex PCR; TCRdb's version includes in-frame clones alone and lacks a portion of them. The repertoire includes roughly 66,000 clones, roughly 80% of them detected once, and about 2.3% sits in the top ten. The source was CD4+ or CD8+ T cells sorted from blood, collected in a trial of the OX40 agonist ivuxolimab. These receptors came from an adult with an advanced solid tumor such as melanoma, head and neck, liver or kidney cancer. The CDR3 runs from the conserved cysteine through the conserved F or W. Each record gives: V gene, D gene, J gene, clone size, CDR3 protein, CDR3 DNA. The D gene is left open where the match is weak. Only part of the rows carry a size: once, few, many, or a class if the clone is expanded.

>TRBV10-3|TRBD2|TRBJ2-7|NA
CAISEIPSGLTYEQYF
TGTGCCATCAGTGAAATCCCTAGCGGGTTAACCTACGAGCAGTACTTC
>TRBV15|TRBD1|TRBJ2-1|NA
CATSRGQGPTSYNEQFF
TGTGCCACCAGCAGAGGACAGGGGCCGACCTCTTACAATGAGCAGTTCTTC
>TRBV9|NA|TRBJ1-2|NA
CASSAQGYGYTF
TGTGCCAGCAGCGCCCAGGGGTATGGCTACACCTTC
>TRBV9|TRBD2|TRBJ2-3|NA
CASSALAGSTDTQYF
TGTGCCAGCAGCGCCTTAGCGGGCAGCACAGATACGCAGTATTTT
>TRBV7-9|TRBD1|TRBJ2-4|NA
CASSLGTGEAKNIQYF
TGTGCCAGCAGCTTGGGGACAGGGGAAGCCAAAAACATTCAGTACTTC
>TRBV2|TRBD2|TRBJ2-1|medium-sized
CASSYSGLAGVYNEQFF
TGTGCCAGCAGTTACTCGGGACTAGCGGGAGTTTACAATGAGCAGTTCTTC
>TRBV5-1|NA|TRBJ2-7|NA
CASSLNWGGGSYEQYF
TGCGCCAGCAGCCTTAACTGGGGGGGCGGCTCCTACGAGCAGTACTTC
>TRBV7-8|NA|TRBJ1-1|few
CASSLGGTYTEAFF
TGTGCCAGCAGCTTAGGGGGGACCTACACTGAAGCTTTCTTT
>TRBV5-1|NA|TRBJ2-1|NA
CASSLVGSGANEQFF
TGCGCCAGCAGCTTGGTCGGCTCAGGGGCCAATGAGCAGTTCTTC
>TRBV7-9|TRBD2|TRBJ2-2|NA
CASRGPGGGTGELFF
TGTGCCAGCAGAGGCCCGGGCGGGGGGACCGGGGAGCTGTTTTTT
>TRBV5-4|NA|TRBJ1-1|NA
CASSGGGPVNTEAFF
TGTGCCAGCAGCGGCGGGGGGCCCGTTAACACTGAAGCTTTCTTT
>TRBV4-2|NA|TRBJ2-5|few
CASSQDRGETQYF
TGTGCCAGCAGCCAAGATCGTGGAGAGACCCAGTACTTC
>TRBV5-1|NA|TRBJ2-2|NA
CASSVTGTGELFF
TGCGCCAGCAGCGTAACAGGGACCGGGGAGCTGTTTTTT
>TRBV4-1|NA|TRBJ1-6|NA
CASSQDGSGRNSPLHF
TGCGCCAGCAGCCAAGATGGGTCAGGGCGCAATTCACCCCTCCACTTT
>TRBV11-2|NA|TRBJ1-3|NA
CASSDNGLGNTIYF
TGTGCCAGCAGCGATAACGGTCTTGGAAACACCATATATTTT
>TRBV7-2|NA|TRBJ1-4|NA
CASSDTTESNEKLFF
TGTGCCAGCAGCGATACGACAGAGTCGAATGAAAAACTGTTTTTT
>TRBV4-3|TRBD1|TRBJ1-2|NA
CASSQEDQGVYGYTF
TGCGCCAGCAGCCAAGAGGATCAGGGGGTCTATGGCTACACCTTC
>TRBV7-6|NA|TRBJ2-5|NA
CASSLSWGGQETQYF
TGTGCCAGCAGCTTAAGTTGGGGAGGCCAAGAGACCCAGTACTTC